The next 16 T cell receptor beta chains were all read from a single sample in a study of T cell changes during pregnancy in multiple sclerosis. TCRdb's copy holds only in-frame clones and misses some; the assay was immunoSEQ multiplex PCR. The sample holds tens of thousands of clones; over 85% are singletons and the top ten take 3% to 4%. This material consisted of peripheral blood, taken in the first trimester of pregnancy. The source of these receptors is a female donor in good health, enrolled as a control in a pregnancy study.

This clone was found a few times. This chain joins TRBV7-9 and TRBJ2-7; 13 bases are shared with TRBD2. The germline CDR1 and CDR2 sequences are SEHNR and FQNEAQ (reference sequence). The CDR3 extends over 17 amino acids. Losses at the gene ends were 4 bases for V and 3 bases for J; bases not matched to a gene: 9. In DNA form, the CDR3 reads TGTGCCAGCAGCTCCTCCAGGGGACTAGCGGGGAACTACGAGCAGTACTTC. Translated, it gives CASSSSRGLAGNYEQYF. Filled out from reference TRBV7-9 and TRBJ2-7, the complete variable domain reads DTGVSQNPRHKITKRGQNVTFRCDPISEHNRLYWYRQTLGQGPEFLTYFQNEAQLEKSRLLSDRFSAERPKGSFSTLEIQRTEQGDSAMYLCASSSSRGLAGNYEQYFGPGTRLTVT.

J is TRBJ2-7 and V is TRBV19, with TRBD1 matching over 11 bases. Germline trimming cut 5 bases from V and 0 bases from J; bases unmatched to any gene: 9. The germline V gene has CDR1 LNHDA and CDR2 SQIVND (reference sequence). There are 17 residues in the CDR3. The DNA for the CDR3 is TGTGCCAGTAGTTCGGACAGGGGGCCGAAACCCTCCTACGAGCAGTACTTC. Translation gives CASSSDRGPKPSYEQYF.

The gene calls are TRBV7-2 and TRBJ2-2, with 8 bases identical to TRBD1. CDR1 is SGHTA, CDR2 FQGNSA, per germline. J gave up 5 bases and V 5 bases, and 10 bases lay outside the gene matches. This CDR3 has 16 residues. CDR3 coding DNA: TGTGCCAGCAGCCCATCGGGGACAGGCCTAACCGGGGAGCTGTTTTTT. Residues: CASSPSGTGLTGELFF.

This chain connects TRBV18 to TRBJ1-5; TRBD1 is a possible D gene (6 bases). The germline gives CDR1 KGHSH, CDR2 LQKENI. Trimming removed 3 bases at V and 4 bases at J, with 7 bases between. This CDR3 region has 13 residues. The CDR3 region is CASSPDRNQPQHF. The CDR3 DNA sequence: TGTGCCAGCTCACCTGACAGGAATCAGCCCCAGCATTTT.

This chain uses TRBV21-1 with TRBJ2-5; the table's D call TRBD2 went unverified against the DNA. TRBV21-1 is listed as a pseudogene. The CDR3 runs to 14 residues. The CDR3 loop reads CASRQRMYQETQYF. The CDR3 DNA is TGTGCCAGCCGTCAGAGGATGTACCAAGAGACCCAGTACTTC.

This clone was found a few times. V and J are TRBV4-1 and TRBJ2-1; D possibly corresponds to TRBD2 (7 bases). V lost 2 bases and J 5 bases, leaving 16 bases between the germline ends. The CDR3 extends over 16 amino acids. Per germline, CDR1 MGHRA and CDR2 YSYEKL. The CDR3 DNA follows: TGCGCCAGCAGCCAAAGGGGGGGGCATACGAACAATGAGCAGTTCTTC. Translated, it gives CASSQRGGHTNNEQFF.

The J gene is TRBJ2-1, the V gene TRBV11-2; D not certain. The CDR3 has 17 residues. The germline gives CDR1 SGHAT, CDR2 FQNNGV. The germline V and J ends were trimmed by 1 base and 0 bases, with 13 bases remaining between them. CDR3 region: CASSLAYRVSSYNEQFF. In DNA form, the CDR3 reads TGTGCCAGCAGCTTAGCGTACAGAGTAAGCTCCTACAATGAGCAGTTCTTC. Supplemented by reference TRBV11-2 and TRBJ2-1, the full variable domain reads EAGVAQSPRYKIIEKRQSVAFWCNPISGHATLYWYQQILGQGPKLLIQFQNNGVVDDSQLPKDRFSAERLKGVDSTLKIQPAKLEDSAVYLCASSLAYRVSSYNEQFFGPGTRLTVL.

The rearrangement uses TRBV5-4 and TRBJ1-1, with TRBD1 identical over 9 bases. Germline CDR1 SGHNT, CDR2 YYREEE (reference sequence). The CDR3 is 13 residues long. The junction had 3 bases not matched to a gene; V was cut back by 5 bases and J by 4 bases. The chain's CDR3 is CASRSTGGTEAFF. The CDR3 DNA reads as TGTGCCAGCAGATCGACAGGGGGCACTGAAGCTTTCTTT.

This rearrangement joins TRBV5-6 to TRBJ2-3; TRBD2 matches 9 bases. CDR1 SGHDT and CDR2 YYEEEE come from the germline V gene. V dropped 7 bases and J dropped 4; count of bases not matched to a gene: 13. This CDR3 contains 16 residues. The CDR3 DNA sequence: TGTGCCAGCGCTCAAGGAGGCGGGGGGGAGGCAGATACGCAGTATTTT. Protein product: CASAQGGGGEADTQYF.

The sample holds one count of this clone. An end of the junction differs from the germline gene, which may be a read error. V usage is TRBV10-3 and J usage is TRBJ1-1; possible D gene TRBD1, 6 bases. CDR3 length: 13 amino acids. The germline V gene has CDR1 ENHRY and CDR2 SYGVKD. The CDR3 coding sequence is TGTGCCATCAATGAGGACAGACAGACTGAAGCTTTCTTT. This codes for CAINEDRQTEAFF.

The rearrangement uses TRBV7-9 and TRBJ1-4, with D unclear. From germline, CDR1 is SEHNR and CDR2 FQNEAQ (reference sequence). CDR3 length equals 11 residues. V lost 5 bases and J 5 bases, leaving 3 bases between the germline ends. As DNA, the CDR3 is TGTGCCAGCAGCCGGAATGAAAAACTGTTTTTT. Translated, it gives CASSRNEKLFF.

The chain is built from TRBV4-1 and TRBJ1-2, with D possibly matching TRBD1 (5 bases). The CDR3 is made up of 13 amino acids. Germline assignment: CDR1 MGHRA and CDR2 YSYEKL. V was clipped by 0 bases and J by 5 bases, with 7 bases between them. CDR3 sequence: CASSQEGTYGYTF. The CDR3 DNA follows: TGCGCCAGCAGCCAAGAGGGGACTTATGGCTACACCTTC.

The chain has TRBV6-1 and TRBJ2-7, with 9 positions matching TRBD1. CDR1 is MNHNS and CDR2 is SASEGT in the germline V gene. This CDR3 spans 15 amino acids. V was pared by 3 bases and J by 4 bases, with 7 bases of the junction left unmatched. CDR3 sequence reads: CASSDGTGNFYEQYF. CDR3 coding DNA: TGTGCCAGCAGTGACGGGACAGGGAACTTTTACGAGCAGTACTTC.

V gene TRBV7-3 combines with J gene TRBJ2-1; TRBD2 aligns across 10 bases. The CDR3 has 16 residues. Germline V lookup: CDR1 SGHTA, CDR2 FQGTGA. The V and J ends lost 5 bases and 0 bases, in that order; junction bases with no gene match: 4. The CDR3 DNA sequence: TGTGCCAGCAGCCTACTAGCGGGACTCTCCTACAATGAGCAGTTCTTC. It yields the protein CASSLLAGLSYNEQFF.

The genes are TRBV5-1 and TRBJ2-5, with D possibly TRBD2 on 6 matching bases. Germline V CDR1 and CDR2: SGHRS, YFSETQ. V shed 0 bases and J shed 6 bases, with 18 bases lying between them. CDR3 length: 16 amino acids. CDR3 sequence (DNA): TGCGCCAGCAGCTTGGATACTAGCCAACCCCCCAAGACCCAGTACTTC. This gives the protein CASSLDTSQPPKTQYF.

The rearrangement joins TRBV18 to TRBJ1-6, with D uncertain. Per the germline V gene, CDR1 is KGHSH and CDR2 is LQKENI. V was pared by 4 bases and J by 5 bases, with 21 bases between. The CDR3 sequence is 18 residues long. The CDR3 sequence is CASSRIPTGSQDNSPLHF. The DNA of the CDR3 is TGTGCCAGCTCACGCATCCCCACCGGGAGCCAAGATAATTCACCCCTCCACTTT.